Listed below are T cell receptor beta chains from one sample, sequenced in a study of identical twins. TCRdb ran MiXCR on the 5' RACE reads and lists one entry per CDR3 protein. This sample has about 900,000 distinct CDR3 sequences, with roughly an eighth found just once. This same sample was also part of a study on yellow fever vaccine responses in identical twins.

What was sequenced was PBMCs. These receptor sequences come from a woman aged 18 to 35 in good health. The CDR3 runs from the conserved cysteine through the conserved F or W. A D gene is named only where the DNA matches it firmly. Clone size is not always given. Where it is, it says once, few, many or a class for expanded clones.

few,TRBV20-1,TRBD2,TRBJ2-1,CSASLPSGTTYNEQFF,TGCAGTGCTAGTTTACCTAGCGGGACGACCTACAATGAGCAGTTCTTC
few,TRBV7-3,NA,TRBJ1-3,CASSLSPSAGVGGNTIYF,TGTGCCAGCAGCTTAAGTCCCTCGGCAGGGGTTGGAGGAAACACCATATATTTT
few,TRBV5-1,NA,TRBJ1-2,CASSLVSIPNYGYTF,TGCGCCAGCAGCTTGGTGTCGATCCCCAACTATGGCTACACCTTC
few,TRBV4-1,NA,TRBJ1-3,CASSLGQPRGNTIYF,TGCGCCAGCAGCCTGGGGCAGCCGAGAGGAAACACCATATATTTT
few,TRBV19,NA,TRBJ1-1,CASSMWQRAFF,TGTGCCAGTAGTATGTGGCAGAGGGCTTTCTTT
NA,TRBV5-1,NA,TRBJ2-1,CASSLEAALSYNEQFF,TGCGCCAGCAGCTTGGAGGCCGCACTCTCCTACAATGAGCAGTTCTTC
few,TRBV12-3/TRBV12-4,NA,TRBJ2-7,CASSRTDLYEQYF,TGTGCCAGCAGTCGGACAGACTTATACGAGCAGTACTTC
NA,TRBV29-1,NA,TRBJ2-1,CSAVPGQEQFF,TGCAGCGCCGTTCCGGGACAAGAGCAGTTCTTC
few,TRBV5-1,TRBD1,TRBJ2-1,CASRGDRSSYNEQFF,TGCGCCAGCAGGGGGGACAGGAGCTCCTACAATGAGCAGTTCTTC
many,TRBV27,TRBD2,TRBJ2-3,CASSLRTRISFDTQYF,TGTGCCAGCAGTCTACGGACTAGAATTTCATTCGATACGCAGTATTTT
many,TRBV7-9,NA,TRBJ1-4,CASSTRATNEKLFF,TGTGCCAGCAGCACCAGGGCAACTAATGAAAAACTGTTTTTT
NA,TRBV9,TRBD2,TRBJ2-1,CASSVGAGGDYNEQFF,TGTGCCAGCAGCGTAGGTGCGGGAGGAGATTACAATGAGCAGTTCTTC
few,TRBV21-1,NA,TRBJ2-1,CASSIGTSGRGEQFF,TGTGCCAGCAGTATCGGGACTAGCGGGAGGGGGGAGCAGTTCTTC
few,TRBV9,TRBD1,TRBJ2-7,CASSVGTGNFYEQYF,TGTGCCAGCAGCGTGGGGACAGGGAATTTCTACGAGCAGTACTTC
few,TRBV7-9,NA,TRBJ2-2,CASSFDGQTGELFF,TGTGCCAGCAGCTTCGACGGGCAGACCGGGGAGCTGTTTTTT
many,TRBV28,NA,TRBJ1-1,CASRGRGGGNTEAFF,TGTGCCAGCAGGGGCAGGGGAGGAGGGAACACTGAAGCTTTCTTT
few,TRBV11-1,NA,TRBJ2-1,CASSLVLTGESSYNEQFF,TGTGCCAGCAGCTTAGTCCTAACGGGGGAGAGCTCCTACAATGAGCAGTTCTTC
NA,TRBV27,TRBD1,TRBJ2-1,CASAKGAHEQFF,TGTGCCAGCGCCAAGGGGGCACATGAGCAGTTCTTC
NA,TRBV2,NA,TRBJ1-5,CASNPGGGAGRQPQHF,TGTGCCAGCAACCCTGGGGGGGGCGCGGGTCGTCAGCCCCAGCATTTT
many,TRBV9,TRBD1,TRBJ1-5,CASSAGGREQPQHF,TGTGCCAGCAGCGCAGGGGGAAGGGAGCAGCCCCAGCATTTT
few,TRBV28,NA,TRBJ2-4,CASSLSFGEEKNIQYF,TGTGCCAGCAGTTTGTCATTTGGGGAGGAAAAAAACATTCAGTACTTC
NA,TRBV10-3,TRBD2,TRBJ2-3,CAISEQTSGGADTQYF,TGTGCCATCAGTGAGCAAACTAGCGGGGGGGCAGATACGCAGTATTTT
few,TRBV24-1,TRBD1,TRBJ2-7,CATSTAPTGTHEQYF,TGTGCCACCAGTACTGCCCCGACAGGGACCCACGAGCAGTACTTC
few,TRBV27,NA,TRBJ2-5,CASSNNNRGGQETQYF,TGTGCCAGCAGTAACAATAACAGGGGAGGACAAGAGACCCAGTACTTC
few,TRBV5-1,NA,TRBJ1-2,CASSPDRNGYTF,TGCGCCAGCAGCCCGGACCGAAATGGCTACACCTTC